One TCR beta chain is described in this entry. The antigen remains unidentified. This sample's treatment: about 20 received Ad26.COV2.S at low or high dose, single or two shots; five or six received placebo; per-sample allocation not given. The investigators took samples on day 63 after the first vaccine or placebo injection. This specimen belongs to a study of Ad26.COV2.S vaccination and SARS-CoV-2 variants. The repertoire was sequenced with immunoSEQ multiplex PCR; TCRdb's copy has only in-frame clones and lacks some. The repertoire consists of roughly 510,000 clones, with 70% to 90% occurring once and the leading ten covering roughly 13%. The CDR3 has 16 amino acids. Germline V CDR1 and CDR2: SGDLS, YYNGEE. Germline trimming cut 3 bases from V and 10 bases from J; bases unmatched to any gene: 9. Findings and limits, study-wide: After vaccination, reports described spike-specific CD8+ and CD4+ T cell responses as showing substantial breadth.

The chain recombines TRBV9 with TRBJ2-1, with 14 bases fitting TRBD2. The sequence derives from a person aged 18 to 59 who received the Ad26.COV2.S COVID-19 vaccine or a placebo. Sequenced here: peripheral blood, sampled in a trial of Ad26.COV2.S vaccine versus placebo. CDR3 sequence: CASSATPGLAGEEQFF. The CDR3 bases are TGTGCCAGCAGCGCAACACCGGGACTAGCGGGAGAGGAGCAGTTCTTC.